The 28 T cell receptor beta chains below all came from one sample that was sequenced in a study of CD8+ T cells in alopecia areata. It was cDNA, reverse transcribed from extracted RNA, that served as the sequencing template. This table comes from immunoSEQ multiplex PCR, and its TCRdb copy is limited to in-frame clones, with some not included. The sample carries fewer than 40,000 clones, approximately 58% recorded once. The sample consisted of NKG2D-high CD8+ T cells sorted from blood. The receptor source for this set is a human donor with alopecia areata.

This clone turned up a few times. The CDR3 sequence: CASSLGRQTQYF. The CDR3 DNA sequence: TGTGCCAGCAGCTTAGGTCGACAGACCCAGTACTTC. This chain connects TRBV7-9 to TRBJ2-5; D uncertain. Trimming shortened V by 1 base and J by 6 bases, and 6 bases separated the two germline ends. This CDR3 comprises 12 residues. Per the germline V gene, CDR1 is SEHNR and CDR2 is FQNEAQ (reference sequence).

This sequence joins TRBV5-6 and TRBJ2-1; 8 bases are shared with TRBD1. The V gene end was trimmed by 0 bases and the J gene end by 0 bases; junction bases not matched to a gene: 2. Per germline, CDR1 SGHDT and CDR2 YYEEEE. This CDR3 spans 16 amino acids. The CDR3 DNA follows: TGTGCCAGCAGCTTGGGGACAGGGAGCTCCTACAATGAGCAGTTCTTC. It specifies CASSLGTGSSYNEQFF.

This clone has more than one count but fewer than ten. The V call is TRBV11-2, the J call TRBJ2-1, with 7 positions matching TRBD2. There are 14 residues in the CDR3. Germline CDR1 SGHAT, CDR2 FQNNGV. V dropped 4 bases and J dropped 4; count of bases not matched to a gene: 4. CDR3 protein: CASSWGGAYNEQFF. In DNA, the CDR3 is TGTGCCAGCAGCTGGGGGGGTGCTTACAATGAGCAGTTCTTC.

Only a few counts were recorded for this clone. The rearrangement uses TRBV7-9 and TRBJ1-1; D is unresolved. Trimming removed 1 base at V and 3 bases at J, with 12 bases between. Per germline, CDR1 SEHNR and CDR2 FQNEAQ (reference sequence). The CDR3 consists of 15 residues. CDR3 nucleotide sequence: TGTGCCAGCAGCTTAGTCCAGATTCTGCACACTGAAGCTTTCTTT. This gives the protein CASSLVQILHTEAFF.

The J gene is TRBJ2-3, the V gene TRBV7-9, with D perhaps given as TRBD1 or TRBD2 (5 bases each). V lost 0 bases to trimming and J lost 0 bases, with 10 bases between them. The CDR3 runs to 16 residues. Per the germline V gene, CDR1 is SEHNR and CDR2 is FQNEAQ (reference sequence). Here the CDR3 reads CASSLAWGTSTDTQYF. In nucleotides, the CDR3 is TGTGCCAGCAGCTTAGCATGGGGGACGAGCACAGATACGCAGTATTTT.

The gene calls are TRBV4-3 and TRBJ2-7, with D possibly called TRBD1 or TRBD2 (5 bases each). This CDR3 has 15 residues. Germline lookup yields CDR1 LGHNA and CDR2 YSLEER. V lost 1 base, J lost 4 bases, and 14 bases lay in between. The CDR3 DNA reads as TGCGCCAGCAGCCAAGGTGGGACCGAACGATACGAGCAGTACTTC. Translating gives CASSQGGTERYEQYF.

The chain couples TRBV4-3 to TRBJ2-1; TRBD2 might be the D (5 bases). Trimming cost V 4 bases and J 5 bases, with 15 bases left between them. The germline CDR1 and CDR2 sequences are LGHNA and YSLEER. The CDR3 runs 15 residues. In DNA form, the CDR3 reads TGCGCCAGCAGCCTCGCACAAAGGCGGGACAATGAGCAGTTCTTC. It is translated as CASSLAQRRDNEQFF.

In this sample, this clone turned up many times. The V and J genes are TRBV7-9 and TRBJ2-5; D may match TRBD1 or TRBD2 (5 bases each). Looked up from germline, CDR1 is SEHNR and CDR2 is FQNEAQ (reference sequence). The CDR3 loop spans 14 amino acids. V lost 4 bases and J lost 6, with 15 bases in between. The CDR3 spells CASSSGLEPQTQYF. The CDR3 DNA reads TGTGCCAGCAGCTCGGGGCTTGAACCCCAGACCCAGTACTTC.

The table lists this clone with a few counts. V gene TRBV11-1 combines with J gene TRBJ2-3; D remains unclear. Germline V gene data show CDR1 as SGHAT and CDR2 as FQDESV (reference sequence). Trimming cost V 5 bases and J 6 bases, with 21 bases left between them. The CDR3 is 16 amino acids. The CDR3 DNA is TGTGCCAGCAGCACCCCAGTCCCCCTCTCGTCGGATACGCAGTATTTT. Translating gives CASSTPVPLSSDTQYF.

The sample holds a few counts of this clone. The V and J genes are TRBV19 and TRBJ1-1; D possibly corresponds to TRBD1 (5 bases). Looked up from germline, CDR1 is LNHDA and CDR2 is SQIVND (reference sequence). The CDR3 length is 13 residues. Trimming took 10 bases from V and 4 from J, leaving 16 bases between them. The CDR3 DNA follows: TGTGCCACACGAATGGGACTAGGCACTGAAGCTTTCTTT. Translation gives CATRMGLGTEAFF.

V gene TRBV4-3 combines with J gene TRBJ2-7; no definite D call. Trimming removed 1 base from V and 2 bases from J, with 12 bases in between. Germline V gene lookup returns CDR1 LGHNA and CDR2 YSLEER. CDR3 size: 15 residues. Written as DNA, the CDR3 is TGCGCCAGCAGCCAAGGCCGGACCCCAGCCTACGAGCAGTACTTC. This codes for CASSQGRTPAYEQYF.

The chain links TRBV15 to TRBJ2-7, with 9 bases matching TRBD2. Trimming cost V 0 bases and J 3 bases; bases outside gene matches: 9. The length of the CDR3 is 17 residues. CDR1 is LNHNV, CDR2 YYDKDF, per germline (reference sequence). The CDR3: CATSRDGISGGIYEQYF. The CDR3 DNA reads as TGTGCCACCAGCAGAGATGGGATTAGCGGGGGTATCTACGAGCAGTACTTC.

This clone was recorded a few times. The chain's CDR3 is CASSFLSRAGYGYTF. CDR3 sequence (DNA): TGTGCCAGCAGTTTTCTTTCCAGGGCCGGCTATGGCTACACCTTC. This chain links TRBV28 with TRBJ1-2; possibly TRBD1 for D (5 bases). Trimming removed 3 bases at V and 4 bases at J, with 15 bases between. The CDR3 contains 15 residues. Germline-derived CDR1 and CDR2 are MDHEN and SYDVKM.

This clone was seen a handful of times. The chain combines TRBV7-3 with TRBJ2-3, with 12 bases that match TRBD2. V dropped 4 bases and J dropped 0; count of bases not matched to a gene: 5. The CDR3 contains 17 residues. In germline, CDR1 is SGHTA, CDR2 FQGTGA. CDR3 protein: CASSSLGLAGSTDTQYF. DNA for the CDR3: TGTGCCAGCAGCTCCCTCGGACTAGCGGGGAGCACAGATACGCAGTATTTT.

This clone has a single count. V gene TRBV6-5 combines with J gene TRBJ1-1; TRBD1 is a possible D gene (5 bases). Trimming stripped 11 bases from V and 2 bases from J, with 18 bases between. This CDR3 comprises 14 residues. CDR1 is MNHEY, CDR2 SVGAGI, per germline. The CDR3 loop reads CAAHQGSLNTEAFF. The CDR3 nucleotides read TGTGCCGCGCACCAGGGCAGCCTCAACACTGAAGCTTTCTTT.

The chain joins TRBV2 to TRBJ2-5; D not resolved. This CDR3 has 14 residues. The V gene lost 2 bases and the J gene lost 3 bases, with 10 bases spanning the gap. Germline CDR1 and CDR2: SNHLY and FYNNEI. CDR3 protein: CASSERVYEETQYF. The CDR3 bases are TGTGCCAGCAGTGAAAGAGTCTACGAAGAGACCCAGTACTTC.

The sample holds a few counts of this clone. The genes are TRBV29-1 and TRBJ1-1, with D possibly being TRBD1 (5 bases). Germline V CDR1 and CDR2: SQVTM, ANQGSEA. The CDR3 totals 11 residues. CDR3 amino acids: CRGDANTEAFF. The CDR3 DNA follows: TGCAGAGGGGACGCGAACACTGAAGCTTTCTTT.

This chain connects TRBV6-6 to TRBJ2-5, with 8 bases aligning to TRBD2. J was trimmed by 5 bases and V by 2 bases; bases with no gene match: 7. The CDR3 is 15 amino acids. Germline-derived CDR1 and CDR2 are MNHNY and SVGAGI (reference sequence). CDR3 loop: CASSYATSVGETQYF. The CDR3 nucleotides read TGTGCCAGCAGTTACGCGACTAGCGTGGGGGAGACCCAGTACTTC.

The chain has TRBV21-1 and TRBJ2-4; the D call in the table, TRBD1, was not verified against the DNA. TRBV21-1 is a pseudogene segment. CDR3 length: 16 amino acids. DNA of the CDR3: TGTGCCAGCAGCAAAGGAAGAAGGGGCTGCTGGGACATTCAGTACTTC. It yields the protein CASSKGRRGCWDIQYF.

J is TRBJ2-5 and V is TRBV28; D may be TRBD1 or TRBD2 (5 bases each). This CDR3 is built from 15 residues. Trimming took off 5 bases at V and 1 base at J, with 14 bases between the two ends. Germline-derived CDR1 and CDR2 are MDHEN and SYDVKM. CDR3 DNA: TGTGCCAGCAGTCAGGACATCGGGGTCCAAGAGACCCAGTACTTC. Translating it yields CASSQDIGVQETQYF.

The chain couples TRBV7-9 to TRBJ2-3, with D perhaps matching TRBD1 or TRBD2 (5 bases each). Germline V gives CDR1 SEHNR, CDR2 FQNEAQ (reference sequence). The germline V and J ends were trimmed by 1 base and 2 bases, with 19 bases remaining between them. The CDR3 is 18 residues long. In DNA, the CDR3 is TGTGCCAGCAGCTTAGAGTTAGTAACGGGGCCTGACACAGATACGCAGTATTTT. Amino acids: CASSLELVTGPDTDTQYF. Variable domain in full (rest from reference TRBV7-9 and TRBJ2-3): DTGVSQNPRHKITKRGQNVTFRCDPISEHNRLYWYRQTLGQGPEFLTYFQNEAQLEKSRLLSDRFSAERPKGSFSTLEIQRTEQGDSAMYLCASSLELVTGPDTDTQYFGPGTRLTVL.

CDR3 bases: TGCAGCGTCAAGGCAGATACGCAGTATTTT. It is translated as CSVKADTQYF. The chain combines TRBV29-1 with TRBJ2-3, with D hard to call. Germline CDR1 and CDR2: SQVTM and ANQGSEA. The CDR3 contains 10 residues. V lost 6 bases and J lost 4, with 5 bases in between.

A few counts support this clone. CDR3 bases: TGCAGCGTTCTCGGGACAGGGTCTCGCTACGAGCAGTACTTC. It is translated as CSVLGTGSRYEQYF. The chain couples TRBV29-1 to TRBJ2-7; 9 positions match TRBD1. The J segment lost 3 bases and the V segment lost 5 bases, leaving 8 bases of the junction unmatched. The CDR3 sequence is 14 residues long. Germline V gene sequence: CDR1 SQVTM, CDR2 ANQGSEA.

A word on this clone: Germline and junction disagree at one end, which may indicate a read error. This rearrangement joins TRBV5-4 to TRBJ2-7; D perhaps matches TRBD1 (6 bases). CDR1 is SGHNT, CDR2 YYREEE, per germline (reference sequence). The CDR3 contains 13 residues. CDR3: CASSWDKSYEQYF. CDR3 DNA sequence: TGCGCCAGCAGCTGGGACAAGTCGTACGAGCAGTACTTC.

V is TRBV5-6 and J is TRBJ2-4, with D perhaps TRBD2 (5 bases). The germline CDR1 and CDR2 sequences are SGHDT and YYEEEE. The CDR3 covers 15 residues. V was clipped by 0 bases and J by 7 bases, with 14 bases between them. CDR3 amino acids: CASSLARDNGNIQYF. CDR3 DNA: TGTGCCAGCAGCTTGGCCCGGGATAATGGGAACATTCAGTACTTC.

V is TRBV5-1 and J is TRBJ2-1; D unresolved. The germline gives CDR1 SGHRS, CDR2 YFSETQ. The CDR3 has 12 residues. Trimming removed 0 bases at V and 5 bases at J, with 3 bases between. The CDR3 nucleotides read TGCGCCAGCAGCTTGGAACACAATGAGCAGTTCTTC. Encoded protein: CASSLEHNEQFF.

This chain joins TRBV5-6 and TRBJ1-5, with D perhaps matching TRBD1 (5 bases). CDR3 length: 17 amino acids. V shed 2 bases and J shed 11 bases, with 26 bases lying between them. Germline CDR1 is SGHDT and CDR2 is YYEEEE. CDR3 nucleotide sequence: TGTGCCAGCAGCTTCCCCGCGCACGCCAGGGCCTTTTGGGCCCAGCATTTT. Translation gives CASSFPAHARAFWAQHF.

The V gene is TRBV4-3, the J gene TRBJ2-7; 9 nucleotides line up with TRBD2. Per the germline V gene, CDR1 is LGHNA and CDR2 is YSLEER. The CDR3 is 16 residues long. The V and J ends lost 3 bases and 4 bases, in that order; junction bases with no gene match: 10. The CDR3 loop reads CASSQGTSGLSYEQYF. The CDR3 DNA is TGCGCCAGCAGCCAGGGTACTAGCGGGTTGTCTTACGAGCAGTACTTC.